This T cell receptor (beta chain) came from a study of CD8 T cells in ankylosing spondylitis. This clonotype came up a few times. Quantitative 5'-RACE was performed with molecular barcodes, and it yielded the TCR beta libraries. TCRdb independently ran MiXCR on the 5' RACE reads; one entry per CDR3 protein. Found here are around 300,000 distinct CDR3 sequences, less than 25% of them singletons; the top ten hold about 4%. The CDR3 is 16 amino acids. The germline gives CDR1 MNHEY, CDR2 SMNVEV (reference sequence). V shed 4 bases and J 5 bases; nucleotides not matched to a gene: 8. Sequencing used blood, either unsorted or a sorted T cell fraction (not recorded which). The TCR sequence derives from a female donor with ankylosing spondylitis or in good health (not recorded which). This chain connects TRBV27 to TRBJ2-3; 11 bases match TRBD2. The CDR3 coding sequence is TGTGCCAGCAGTTCCCTAGCGGGAGGAGGGGTAGATACGCAGTATTTT. This translates into CASSSLAGGGVDTQYF.